The clone carrying this T cell receptor (beta chain) was seen a few times. Antigen unknown. These data come from a study of T-cell reconstitution after alpha-beta-depleted transplantation in children. The TCRbeta library was prepared with unique molecular identifiers. One entry per CDR3 protein, called by TCRdb with MiXCR from the PCR reads. Here the sample spans some 300,000 distinct CDR3 sequences, approximately 7.3% being singletons. The germline V and J ends were trimmed by 1 base and 3 bases, with 13 bases remaining between them. Germline values: CDR1 SGHTA, CDR2 FQGNSA. The CDR3 has 15 amino acids. Whole-study findings and limits: Once a year had passed after transplant, T-cell counts and diversity came mostly from newly produced T cells. Expanded graft clones, several hundred of them, were reportedly the source of alpha-beta T cells about two months after transplant. At day 60, the high TCRbeta diversity found in some patients originated from recipient T cells and thymic progenitors that had survived.

This chain connects TRBV7-2 to TRBJ2-7; D may be TRBD2 (6 bases). The TCR was taken from a female patient younger than 10 who had a stem cell transplant for Fanconi anemia, so the T cells may come from the graft donor. The sample here was peripheral blood, taken 360 days after TCRalphabeta/CD19-depleted stem cell transplant. CDR3 amino acids: CASSLVWEASYEQYF. The CDR3 bases are TGTGCCAGCAGCTTAGTATGGGAGGCGAGCTACGAGCAGTACTTC.